The 31 T cell receptor beta chains below come from one sample, sequenced in a study of blood T cells in healthy people across ages. Using a J-beta primer mix together with a sample-barcoded 5' primer, a second PCR was run for about 6 to 12 cycles. One entry per CDR3 protein, called by TCRdb with MiXCR from the 5' RACE reads. The table lists almost 1 million distinct CDR3 sequences, about 53% of them singletons. Material for sequencing was blood. These receptors originate from a woman aged 55-70 years in good health.

The chain is built from TRBV20-1 and TRBJ2-1, with 10 nucleotides matching TRBD2. The CDR3 totals 15 residues. The V and J ends lost 4 bases and 5 bases, in that order; junction bases with no gene match: 8. Germline V lookup: CDR1 DFQATT, CDR2 SNEGSKA (reference sequence). The CDR3 is CSANYGLAANNEQFF. The CDR3 bases are TGCAGTGCTAACTACGGACTAGCGGCGAACAATGAGCAGTTCTTC.

This clonotype was picked up a small number of times. V and J are TRBV20-1 and TRBJ2-1, with TRBD1 identical over 8 bases. CDR1 and CDR2 (germline): DFQATT, SNEGSKA (reference sequence). V lost 6 bases and J lost 5; bases outside the gene matches: 12. CDR3 length: 15 residues. The CDR3 nucleotides are TGCAGTGCCCCACCCCCGGGACAGGCCGACAATGAGCAGTTCTTC. It translates to CSAPPPGQADNEQFF.

This clonotype was picked up many times. The chain combines TRBV7-6 with TRBJ2-5, with TRBD2 matching 10 bases. After removal of 1 base from V and 5 bases from J, the junction contained 7 bases not matched to a gene. The CDR3 length is 16 residues. Germline V gene sequence: CDR1 SGHVS, CDR2 FNYEAQ. The CDR3 loop reads CASSLGLTSGIETQYF. In nucleotides, the CDR3 is TGTGCCAGCAGCTTAGGCCTCACTAGCGGGATTGAGACCCAGTACTTC. Full variable domain (remainder filled in from reference TRBV7-6 and TRBJ2-5): GAGVSQSPRYKVTKRGQDVALRCDPISGHVSLYWYRQALGQGPEFLTYFNYEAQQDKSGLPNDRFSAERPEGSISTLTIQRTEQRDSAMYRCASSLGLTSGIETQYFGPGTRLLVL.

This clonotype was found once. CDR3 protein: CASRNRQYTEAFF. The CDR3 region has the DNA TGTGCCAGCAGAAACAGACAGTACACTGAAGCTTTCTTT. The genes are TRBV6-5 and TRBJ1-1; D perhaps matches TRBD1 (5 bases). The germline V and J ends were trimmed by 6 bases and 3 bases, with 11 bases remaining between them. The CDR3 has 13 residues. Germline V lookup: CDR1 MNHEY, CDR2 SVGAGI.

The chain uses TRBV29-1 and TRBJ2-1; D might be TRBD2 (5 bases). CDR1 is SQVTM, CDR2 ANQGSEA, per germline. The CDR3 runs 13 residues. V was clipped by 2 bases and J by 6 bases, with 11 bases between them. CDR3 protein: CSVEQLASNEQFF. The CDR3 DNA sequence: TGCAGCGTTGAACAGCTAGCCAGCAATGAGCAGTTCTTC.

DNA for the CDR3: TGCAGTGCTTTGAGGGGCGGGAACACCGGGGAGCTGTTTTTT. It encodes CSALRGGNTGELFF. This rearrangement joins TRBV20-1 to TRBJ2-2; the D gene could be TRBD1 or TRBD2 (5 bases each). The V end lost 5 bases, the J end lost 1 base, and 11 bases lay between the germline ends. The CDR3 has 14 amino acids. Germline assignment: CDR1 DFQATT and CDR2 SNEGSKA (reference sequence).

The chain uses TRBV5-1 and TRBJ2-7; TRBD2 agrees at 7 bases. This CDR3 is 14 amino acids long. Germline CDR1 and CDR2: SGHRS and YFSETQ. Trimming took 2 bases from V and 7 from J; bases not matched to a gene: 9. DNA of the CDR3: TGCGCCAGCAGCTTTCAGCGGGATAGGTATGAGCAGTACTTC. Translation: CASSFQRDRYEQYF.

This chain links TRBV7-7 with TRBJ2-5, with 7 bases fitting TRBD2. The length of the CDR3 is 16 residues. With V trimmed by 1 base and J by 4 bases, 9 bases remained unmatched. CDR1 is SSHAT and CDR2 is FNYEAQ in the germline V gene (reference sequence). The CDR3 here is CASSLVSGVSGETQYF. The DNA of the CDR3 is TGTGCCAGCAGCTTAGTAAGCGGGGTCAGTGGAGAGACCCAGTACTTC.

This clonotype has just a few counts. The chain has TRBV12-3 or TRBV12-4 and TRBJ2-7, with 11 bases aligning to TRBD1. The CDR3 has 19 amino acids. V shed 5 bases, J shed 0 bases, and the junction held 15 bases outside the gene matches. Here the CDR3 reads CASSPGQGATWVSSYEQYF. In DNA form, the CDR3 reads TGTGCCAGCAGTCCCGGACAGGGGGCAACATGGGTTAGCTCCTACGAGCAGTACTTC.

V is TRBV29-1 and J is TRBJ1-4; possibly TRBD1 for D (6 bases). Germline lookup yields CDR1 SQVTM and CDR2 ANQGSEA. This CDR3 is 14 amino acids long. V gave up 0 bases and J gave up 7 bases, with 12 bases separating them. The CDR3 DNA reads as TGCAGCGTTGAAGAACAGGGCTGGGGTGAAAAACTGTTTTTT. Translating it yields CSVEEQGWGEKLFF.

The chain is built from TRBV29-1 and TRBJ2-2, with 9 bases matching TRBD2. The germline V gene encodes CDR1 SQVTM and CDR2 ANQGSEA. The CDR3 length is 15 residues. V gave up 5 bases and J gave up 4 bases; unmatched junction bases: 8. In DNA, the CDR3 is TGCAGCGTTTCGTTGACTAGCGGTTTCACCGGGGAGCTGTTTTTT. Amino acid sequence: CSVSLTSGFTGELFF.

Comments on this clonotype: A read error may be the cause here, since a much bigger clone is one base away. V and J are TRBV20-1 and TRBJ1-5; D is perhaps TRBD1 (6 bases). This CDR3 has 13 residues. The germline gives CDR1 DFQATT, CDR2 SNEGSKA (reference sequence). V was cut by 5 bases and J by 5 bases, with 13 bases left in between. In DNA form, the CDR3 reads TGCAGTGCTGCAGGGGCTGTCGATCAGCCCCAGCATTTT. Amino acids: CSAAGAVDQPQHF.

The V and J genes are TRBV9 and TRBJ2-7, with TRBD2 matching over 11 bases. The DNA end is more similar to TRBJ2-5, so the J call may be wrong. This CDR3 is built from 15 residues. Germline loops: CDR1 SGDLS, CDR2 YYNGEE. The CDR3 coding sequence is TGTGCCAGCGCTAGACTAGCGGGACCCGGGGAGACCCAGTACTTC. The encoded protein is CASARLAGPGETQYF.

This clonotype was counted between two and nine times. The chain employs TRBV29-1 and TRBJ2-7, with 10 bases that match TRBD2. The DNA end favors TRBJ2-5, so the J call may be wrong. Germline-derived CDR1 and CDR2 are SQVTM and ANQGSEA. The CDR3 contains 13 residues. The CDR3 is CSALAGGGETQYF. The CDR3 nucleotides read TGCAGCGCCTTAGCGGGAGGTGGAGAGACCCAGTACTTC.

This clonotype occurred once. V is TRBV4-2 and J is TRBJ2-7; the D is unclear. The CDR3 spans 18 residues. V gave up 1 base and J gave up 0 bases, with 19 bases separating them. Germline V gene lookup returns CDR1 LGHNA and CDR2 YNFKEQ. The CDR3 loop is CASSQVSSLALASYEQYF. The CDR3 coding sequence is TGTGCCAGCAGCCAAGTATCGTCGTTAGCACTCGCCTCCTACGAGCAGTACTTC.

The chain is built from TRBV12-3 or TRBV12-4 and TRBJ2-7; TRBD1 or TRBD2 may be the D gene (6 bases each). The CDR3 is made up of 13 amino acids. V lost 3 bases and J lost 10, with 16 bases in between. The CDR3 here is CASSFDYREAQYF. The CDR3 DNA is TGTGCCAGCAGTTTCGATTACAGGGAGGCCCAGTACTTC.

In this sample, this clonotype turned up a few times. V is TRBV21-1 and J is TRBJ1-2. TRBV21-1 is a known pseudogene. The CDR3 has 12 amino acids. CDR3 DNA: TGTGCCAGCAGCAACCGGATCTATGGCTACACCTTC. It yields the protein CASSNRIYGYTF.

This clonotype was seen a single time. One end of the junction does not line up with germline, which may come from a read error. The CDR3: CASSVTLSAGAKNIQYF. The CDR3 nucleotides are TGCGCCAGCAGCGTCACTCTTAGCGCTGGTGCCAAAAACATTCAGTACTTC. The J gene is TRBJ2-4, the V gene TRBV7-2; D is perhaps TRBD2 (5 bases). The CDR3 sequence is 17 residues long. Germline values: CDR1 SGHTA, CDR2 FQGNSA.

This chain joins TRBV14 and TRBJ2-7; D is undetermined. V shed 4 bases and J shed 3 bases, with 7 bases lying between them. The CDR3 has 12 residues. Germline loops: CDR1 SGHDN, CDR2 FVKESK. DNA for the CDR3: TGTGCCAGCAGCCCGCTGATCTACGAGCAGTACTTC. Amino acids: CASSPLIYEQYF.

A few counts support this clonotype. The chain combines TRBV29-1 with TRBJ2-3; the match to TRBD2 covers 15 bases. The CDR3 has 17 amino acids. CDR1 is SQVTM, CDR2 ANQGSEA, per germline. The chain's CDR3 is CSLTGLAGGTLPDTQYF. CDR3 nucleotide sequence: TGCAGTCTCACGGGACTAGCGGGAGGAACCCTGCCAGATACGCAGTATTTT.

The CDR3 protein is CATEETQYF. The CDR3 bases are TGTGCCACCGAAGAGACCCAGTACTTC. The V and J genes are TRBV12-3 or TRBV12-4 and TRBJ2-5, with D uncertain. Between the trimmed V and J ends, which lost 10 bases and 3 bases, there was a span of 3 bases. CDR3 length: 9 amino acids.

The rearrangement uses TRBV6-6 and TRBJ2-7; D is unclear. This CDR3 is built from 14 residues. V was clipped by 5 bases and J by 0 bases, with 11 bases between them. Germline CDR1 MNHNY, CDR2 SVGAGI (reference sequence). The CDR3 DNA follows: TGTGCCAGCAGTATTACCAGGAGCTCCTACGAGCAGTACTTC. Protein product: CASSITRSSYEQYF.

The V gene is TRBV28, the J gene TRBJ2-5, with D possibly being TRBD2 (5 bases). Germline lookup yields CDR1 MDHEN and CDR2 SYDVKM. This CDR3 region has 12 residues. V was shortened by 6 bases and J by 11 bases, with 16 bases between the two germline ends. CDR3 residues: CASRTNTFEQYF. CDR3 bases: TGTGCCAGCAGGACTAATACGTTTGAGCAGTACTTC.

The V call is TRBV11-2, the J call TRBJ1-1; 7 nucleotides agree with TRBD1. Germline V CDR1 and CDR2: SGHAT, FQNNGV. The trim removed 2 bases at V and 4 bases at J, leaving 4 bases unmatched. There are 14 residues in the CDR3. CDR3 amino acids: CASSLRGPSTEAFF. DNA for the CDR3: TGTGCCAGCAGCTTAAGGGGGCCCAGCACTGAAGCTTTCTTT. Filled out from reference TRBV11-2 and TRBJ1-1, the complete variable domain reads EAGVAQSPRYKIIEKRQSVAFWCNPISGHATLYWYQQILGQGPKLLIQFQNNGVVDDSQLPKDRFSAERLKGVDSTLKIQPAKLEDSAVYLCASSLRGPSTEAFFGQGTRLTVV.

J is TRBJ1-1 and V is TRBV5-1, with D unclear. The V end lost 4 bases, the J end lost 6 bases, and 16 bases lay between the germline ends. This CDR3 contains 14 residues. CDR1 is SGHRS, CDR2 YFSETQ, per germline. The CDR3 DNA is TGCGCCAGCAGCGTGGACTGGGGAGATTCTGAAGCTTTCTTT. This codes for CASSVDWGDSEAFF.

The chain employs TRBV6-1 and TRBJ2-3; 12 bases are shared with TRBD2. J lost 2 bases, V lost 5 bases, and 2 bases had no gene match. Germline loops: CDR1 MNHNS, CDR2 SASEGT. This CDR3 contains 15 residues. The CDR3 bases are TGTGCCAGCAGTAGACTAGCGGGAGCCACAGATACGCAGTATTTT. It is translated as CASSRLAGATDTQYF.

This chain links TRBV11-2 with TRBJ1-2, with D maybe TRBD1 (5 bases). Germline assignment: CDR1 SGHAT and CDR2 FQNNGV. Trimming removed 5 bases at V and 3 bases at J, with 25 bases between. This CDR3 region has 18 residues. Here the CDR3 reads CASSPLPGRRLPDYGYTF. The CDR3 nucleotides are TGTGCCAGCAGCCCTCTCCCGGGGCGGAGGTTACCGGACTATGGCTACACCTTC.

The chain recombines TRBV9 with TRBJ2-1; D possibly corresponds to TRBD1 (5 bases). The CDR3 is 14 residues long. The germline V gene has CDR1 SGDLS and CDR2 YYNGEE. V was trimmed by 4 bases and J by 5 bases, leaving 13 bases between them. The chain's CDR3 is CASSPRTHHNEQFF. The CDR3 DNA reads TGTGCCAGCAGCCCGCGGACACACCACAATGAGCAGTTCTTC.

This clonotype is classed as medium-sized. A read error may be the cause here, since a much bigger clone is one base away. The chain joins TRBV20-1 to TRBJ2-1; TRBD2 matches 10 bases. The end of the DNA aligns better with TRBJ2-7, so the J call may be wrong. Per germline, CDR1 DFQATT and CDR2 SNEGSKA (reference sequence). The length of the CDR3 is 17 residues. CDR3 bases: TGCAGTGCTCCCCACCGACTAGCGGGTAAATCCTACAATGAGCAGTACTTC. Translated, it gives CSAPHRLAGKSYNEQYF.

V gene TRBV20-1 combines with J gene TRBJ2-4; TRBD2 might be the D (6 bases). The assigned J gene may be wrong: the sequence end matches TRBJ2-5 better. This CDR3 is 13 amino acids long. Germline-derived CDR1 and CDR2 are DFQATT and SNEGSKA (reference sequence). CDR3 bases: TGCAGTGCTAGGGTGGTCGGGAGAGAGACCCAGTACTTC. Translation gives CSARVVGRETQYF.

This clonotype was recorded a few times. V gene TRBV27 combines with J gene TRBJ2-7, with D maybe TRBD2 (6 bases). V was clipped by 8 bases and J by 2 bases, with 28 bases between them. This CDR3 has 18 residues. CDR1 and CDR2 from the germline V gene are MNHEY and SMNVEV (reference sequence). CDR3 protein: CASQLLSRRGLGAYEQYF. The DNA for the CDR3 is TGTGCCAGCCAGCTGCTCTCTCGCCGGGGACTGGGAGCCTACGAGCAGTACTTC.